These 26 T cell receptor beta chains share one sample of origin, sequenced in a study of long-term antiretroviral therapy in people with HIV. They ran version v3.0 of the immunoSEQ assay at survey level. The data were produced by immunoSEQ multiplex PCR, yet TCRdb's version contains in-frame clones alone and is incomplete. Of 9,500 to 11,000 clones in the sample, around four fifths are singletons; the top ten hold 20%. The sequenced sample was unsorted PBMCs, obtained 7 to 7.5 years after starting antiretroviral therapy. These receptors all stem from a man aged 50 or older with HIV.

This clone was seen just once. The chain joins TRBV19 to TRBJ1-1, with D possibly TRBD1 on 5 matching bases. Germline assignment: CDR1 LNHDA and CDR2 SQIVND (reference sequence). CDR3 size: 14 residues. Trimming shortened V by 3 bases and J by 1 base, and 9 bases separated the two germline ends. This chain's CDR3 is CASSMGGSNTEAFF. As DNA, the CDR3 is TGTGCCAGTAGTATGGGGGGGTCGAACACTGAAGCTTTCTTT.

CDR3 sequence: CASSLAGGELFF. In nucleotides, the CDR3 is TGTGCCAGCAGCTTAGCAGGGGGGGAGCTGTTTTTT. The rearrangement links TRBV13 to TRBJ2-2; D perhaps matches TRBD1 (5 bases). Germline CDR1 reads PRHDT; CDR2 reads FYEKMQ (reference sequence). The CDR3 extends over 12 amino acids. V gave up 1 base and J gave up 8 bases, with 5 bases separating them.

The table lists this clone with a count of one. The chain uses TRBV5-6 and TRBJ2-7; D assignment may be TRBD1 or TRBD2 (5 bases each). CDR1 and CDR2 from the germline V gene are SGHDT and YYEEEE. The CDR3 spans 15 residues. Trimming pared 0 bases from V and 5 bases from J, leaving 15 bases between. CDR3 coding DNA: TGTGCCAGCAGCTTGGGTCAAGGGACGATCCACGAGCAGTACTTC. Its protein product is CASSLGQGTIHEQYF.

CDR3 sequence (DNA): TGTGCCAGCAGCTTAGTTTGGATATCTCCGGGACAGGGGGTCAAAGCGGACACTGAAGCTTTCTTT. Translating it yields CASSLVWISPGQGVKADTEAFF. The V and J genes are TRBV7-8 and TRBJ1-1; TRBD1 matches at 11 bases. The CDR3 runs 22 residues. V shed 1 base, J shed 3 bases, and the junction held 22 bases outside the gene matches. Germline CDR1 reads SGHVS; CDR2 reads FQNEAQ.

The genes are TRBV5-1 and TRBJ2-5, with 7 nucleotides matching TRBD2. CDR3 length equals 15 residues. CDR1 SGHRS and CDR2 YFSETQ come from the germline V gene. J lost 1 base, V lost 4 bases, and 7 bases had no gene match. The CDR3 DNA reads TGCGCCAGCAGCAGTCAAGCGGGGACCCAAGAGACCCAGTACTTC. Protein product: CASSSQAGTQETQYF.

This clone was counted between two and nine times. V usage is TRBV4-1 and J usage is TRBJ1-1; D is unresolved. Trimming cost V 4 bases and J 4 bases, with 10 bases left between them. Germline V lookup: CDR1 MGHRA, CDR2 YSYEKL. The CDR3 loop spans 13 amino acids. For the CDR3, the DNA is TGCGCCAGCAGCCTCCAGGATAGCACTGAAGCTTTCTTT. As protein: CASSLQDSTEAFF.

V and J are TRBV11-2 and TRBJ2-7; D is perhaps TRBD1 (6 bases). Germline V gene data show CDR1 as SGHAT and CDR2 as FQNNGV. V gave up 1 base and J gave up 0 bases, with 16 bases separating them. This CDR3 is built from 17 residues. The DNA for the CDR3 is TGTGCCAGCAGCTTAGGCGATGGGACATTTAGCTCCTACGAGCAGTACTTC. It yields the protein CASSLGDGTFSSYEQYF.

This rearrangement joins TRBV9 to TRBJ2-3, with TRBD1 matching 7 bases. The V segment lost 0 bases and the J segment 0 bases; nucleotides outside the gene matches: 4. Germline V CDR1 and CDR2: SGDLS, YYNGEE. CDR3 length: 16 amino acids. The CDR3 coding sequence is TGTGCCAGCAGCGTAGGGTTGGGACAGAGCACAGATACGCAGTATTTT. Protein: CASSVGLGQSTDTQYF.

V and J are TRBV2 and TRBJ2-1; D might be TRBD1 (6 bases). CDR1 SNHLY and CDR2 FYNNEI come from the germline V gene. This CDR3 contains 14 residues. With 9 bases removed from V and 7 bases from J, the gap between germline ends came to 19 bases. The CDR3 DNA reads TGTGCCAGTTCAGCCCCCGGGACACATAATGAGCAGTTCTTC. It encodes CASSAPGTHNEQFF.

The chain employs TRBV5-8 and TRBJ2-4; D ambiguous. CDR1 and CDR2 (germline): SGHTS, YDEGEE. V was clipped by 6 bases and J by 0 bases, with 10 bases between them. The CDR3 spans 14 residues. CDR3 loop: CASINLLAKNIQYF. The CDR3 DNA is TGTGCCAGCATCAATCTCCTAGCCAAAAACATTCAGTACTTC.

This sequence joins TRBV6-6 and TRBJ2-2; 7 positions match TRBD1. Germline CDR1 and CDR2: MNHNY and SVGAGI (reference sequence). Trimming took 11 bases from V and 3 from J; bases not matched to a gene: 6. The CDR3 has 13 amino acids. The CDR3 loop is CAGGTGDTGELFF. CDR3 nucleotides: TGTGCCGGAGGCACAGGGGACACCGGGGAGCTGTTTTTT.

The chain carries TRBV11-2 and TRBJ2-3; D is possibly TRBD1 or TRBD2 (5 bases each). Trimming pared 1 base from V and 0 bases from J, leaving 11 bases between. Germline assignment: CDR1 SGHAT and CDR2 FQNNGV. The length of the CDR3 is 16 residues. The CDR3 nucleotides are TGTGCCAGCAGCTTAGGGGTCGGGGACAGCACAGATACGCAGTATTTT. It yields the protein CASSLGVGDSTDTQYF.

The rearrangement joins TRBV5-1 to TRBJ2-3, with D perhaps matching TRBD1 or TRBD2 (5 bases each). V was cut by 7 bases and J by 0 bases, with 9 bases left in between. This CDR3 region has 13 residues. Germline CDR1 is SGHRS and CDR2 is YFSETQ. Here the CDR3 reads CASGTHSTDTQYF. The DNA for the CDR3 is TGCGCCAGCGGGACCCACAGCACAGATACGCAGTATTTT.

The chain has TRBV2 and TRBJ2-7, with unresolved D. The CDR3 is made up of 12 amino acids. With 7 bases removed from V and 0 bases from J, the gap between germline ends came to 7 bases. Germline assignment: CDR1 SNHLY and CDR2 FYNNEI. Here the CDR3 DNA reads TGTGCCAGCACGGCGAGCTCCTACGAGCAGTACTTC. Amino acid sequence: CASTASSYEQYF.

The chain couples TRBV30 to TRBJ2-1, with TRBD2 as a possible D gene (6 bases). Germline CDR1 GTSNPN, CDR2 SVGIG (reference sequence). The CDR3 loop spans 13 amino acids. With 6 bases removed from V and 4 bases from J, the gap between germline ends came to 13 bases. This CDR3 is CACARGFYNEQFF. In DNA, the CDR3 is TGTGCCTGTGCCCGGGGGTTTTACAATGAGCAGTTCTTC.

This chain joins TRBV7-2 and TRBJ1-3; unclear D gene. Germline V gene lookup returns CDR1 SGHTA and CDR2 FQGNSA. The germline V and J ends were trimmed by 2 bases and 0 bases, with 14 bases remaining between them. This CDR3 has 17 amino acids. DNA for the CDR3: TGTGCCAGCAGCTTAACCACTTCAGGAATCTCTGGAAACACCATATATTTT. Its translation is CASSLTTSGISGNTIYF. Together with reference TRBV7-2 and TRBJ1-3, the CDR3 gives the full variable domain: GAGVSQSPSNKVTEKGKDVELRCDPISGHTALYWYRQSLGQGLEFLIYFQGNSAPDKSGLPSDRFSAERTGGSVSTLTIQRTQQEDSAVYLCASSLTTSGISGNTIYFGEGSWLTVV.

CDR3 region: CASSLFWANTEAFF. CDR3 coding DNA: TGTGCCAGCAGCTTATTTTGGGCCAACACTGAAGCTTTCTTT. The chain recombines TRBV13 with TRBJ1-1; D gene ambiguous. V was shortened by 2 bases and J by 2 bases, with 9 bases between the two germline ends. CDR3 length: 14 amino acids. CDR1 is PRHDT and CDR2 is FYEKMQ in the germline V gene (reference sequence).

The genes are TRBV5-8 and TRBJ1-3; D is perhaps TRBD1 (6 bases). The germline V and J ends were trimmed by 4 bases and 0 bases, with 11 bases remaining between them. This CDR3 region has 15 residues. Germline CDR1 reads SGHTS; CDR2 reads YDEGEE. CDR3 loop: CASSIRGGSGNTIYF. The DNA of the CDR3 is TGTGCCAGCAGCATTAGGGGGGGCTCTGGAAACACCATATATTTT.

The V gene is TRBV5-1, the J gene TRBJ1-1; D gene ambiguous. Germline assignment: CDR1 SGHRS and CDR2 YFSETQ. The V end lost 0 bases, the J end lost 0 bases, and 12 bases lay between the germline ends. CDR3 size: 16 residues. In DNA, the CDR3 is TGCGCCAGCAGCTTGGGGCCGGTGACGGTGAACACTGAAGCTTTCTTT. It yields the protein CASSLGPVTVNTEAFF.

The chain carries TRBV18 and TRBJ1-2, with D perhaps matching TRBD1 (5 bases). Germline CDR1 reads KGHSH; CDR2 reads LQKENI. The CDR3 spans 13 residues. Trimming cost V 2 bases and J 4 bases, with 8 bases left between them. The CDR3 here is CASSPGGSYGYTF. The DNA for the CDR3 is TGTGCCAGCTCACCAGGGGGTAGCTATGGCTACACCTTC.

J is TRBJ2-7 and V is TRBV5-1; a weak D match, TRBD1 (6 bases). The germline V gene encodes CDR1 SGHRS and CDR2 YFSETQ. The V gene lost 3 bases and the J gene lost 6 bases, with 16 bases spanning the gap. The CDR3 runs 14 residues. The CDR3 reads CASSWDMVGSEQYF. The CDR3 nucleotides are TGCGCCAGCAGCTGGGACATGGTAGGAAGCGAGCAGTACTTC.

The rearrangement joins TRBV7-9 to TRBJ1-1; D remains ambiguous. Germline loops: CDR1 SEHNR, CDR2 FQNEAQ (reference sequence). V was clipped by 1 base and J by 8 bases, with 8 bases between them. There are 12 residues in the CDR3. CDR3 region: CASSLVGMEAFF. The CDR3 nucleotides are TGTGCCAGCAGCTTAGTTGGTATGGAAGCTTTCTTT. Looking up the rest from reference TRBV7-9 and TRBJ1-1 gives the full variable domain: DTGVSQNPRHKITKRGQNVTFRCDPISEHNRLYWYRQTLGQGPEFLTYFQNEAQLEKSRLLSDRFSAERPKGSFSTLEIQRTEQGDSAMYLCASSLVGMEAFFGQGTRLTVV.

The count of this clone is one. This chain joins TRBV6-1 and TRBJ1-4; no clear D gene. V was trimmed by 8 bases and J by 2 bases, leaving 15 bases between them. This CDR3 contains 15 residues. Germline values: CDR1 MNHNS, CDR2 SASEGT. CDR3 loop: CASSSGPATNEKLFF. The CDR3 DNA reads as TGTGCCAGCTCCAGTGGGCCTGCGACTAATGAAAAACTGTTTTTT.

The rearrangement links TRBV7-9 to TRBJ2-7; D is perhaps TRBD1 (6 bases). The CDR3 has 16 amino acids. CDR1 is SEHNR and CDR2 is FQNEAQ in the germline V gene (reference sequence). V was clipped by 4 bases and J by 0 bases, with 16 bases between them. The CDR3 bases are TGTGCCAGCAGCTCCCTTACAGGGTCAAGCTCCTACGAGCAGTACTTC. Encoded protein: CASSSLTGSSSYEQYF.

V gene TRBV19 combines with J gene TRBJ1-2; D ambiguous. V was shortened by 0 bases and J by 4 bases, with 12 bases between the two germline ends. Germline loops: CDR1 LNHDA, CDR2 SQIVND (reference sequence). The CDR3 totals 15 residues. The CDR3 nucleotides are TGTGCCAGTAGTATAGATTTCGAAGCCTTCTATGGCTACACCTTC. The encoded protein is CASSIDFEAFYGYTF. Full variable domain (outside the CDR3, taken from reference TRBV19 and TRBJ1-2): DGGITQSPKYLFRKEGQNVTLSCEQNLNHDAMYWYRQDPGQGLRLIYYSQIVNDFQKGDIAEGYSVSREKKESFPLTVTSAQKNPTAFYLCASSIDFEAFYGYTFGSGTRLTVV.

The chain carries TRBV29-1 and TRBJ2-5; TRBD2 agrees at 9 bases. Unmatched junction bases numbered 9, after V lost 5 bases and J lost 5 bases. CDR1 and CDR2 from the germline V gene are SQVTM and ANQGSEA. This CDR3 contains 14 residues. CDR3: CSVFAAGGRETQYF. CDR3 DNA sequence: TGCAGCGTTTTTGCGGCGGGGGGGCGCGAGACCCAGTACTTC. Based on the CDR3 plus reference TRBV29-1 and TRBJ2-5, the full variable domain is SAVISQKPSRDICQRGTSLTIQCQVDSQVTMMFWYRQQPGQSLTLIATANQGSEATYESGFVIDKFPISRPNLTFSTLTVSNMSPEDSSIYLCSVFAAGGRETQYFGPGTRLLVL.